What follows are 26 T cell receptor beta chains derived from one specimen sequenced in a study of T-cell reconstitution after alpha-beta-depleted transplantation in children. Construction of the TCRbeta library involved unique molecular identifiers. TCRdb reprocessed the PCR reads with MiXCR, giving one entry per CDR3 protein. This table has 3,500 to 5,500 distinct CDR3 sequences, approximately 13% appearing once. Sequencing used PBMCs, mostly from graft donor cells, obtained 60 days after TCRalphabeta/CD19-depleted stem cell transplant. Receptor source: a male patient aged 2 to 10 who had a stem cell transplant for acute lymphoblastic leukemia, so the T cells may come from the graft donor.

This clonotype was picked up many times. The CDR3 bases are TGTGCCAGCAGTTCCCCACAGGGGGCTCGCTACGAGCAGTACTTC. Residues: CASSSPQGARYEQYF. The chain uses TRBV27 and TRBJ2-7; 9 nucleotides match TRBD1. Germline V lookup: CDR1 MNHEY, CDR2 SMNVEV (reference sequence). V was clipped by 4 bases and J by 3 bases; unmatched bases: 7. The length of the CDR3 is 15 residues.

By share, this clonotype counts as medium-sized. The chain uses TRBV7-2 and TRBJ1-1, with D perhaps matching TRBD1 (5 bases). Germline lookup yields CDR1 SGHTA and CDR2 FQGNSA. The CDR3 covers 13 residues. With 3 bases removed from V and 6 bases from J, the gap between germline ends came to 11 bases. Here the CDR3 DNA reads TGTGCCAGCAGCTTCCGACAGTTTTCTGAAGCTTTCTTT. Residues: CASSFRQFSEAFF.

This clonotype appeared many times. V and J are TRBV9 and TRBJ2-3; 16 nucleotides agree with TRBD2. Germline V CDR1 and CDR2: SGDLS, YYNGEE. V lost 6 bases and J lost 4; bases outside the gene matches: 5. CDR3 size: 16 residues. The CDR3 loop reads CASTVGLAGGADTQYF. DNA of the CDR3: TGTGCCAGCACCGTGGGACTAGCGGGAGGGGCAGATACGCAGTATTTT.

At least ten counts were recorded for this clonotype. This chain links TRBV7-2 with TRBJ2-7, with D maybe TRBD1 (6 bases). The CDR3 extends over 18 amino acids. Germline CDR1 is SGHTA and CDR2 is FQGNSA. V gave up 6 bases and J gave up 7 bases, with 31 bases separating them. The CDR3 sequence: CASRCPPRLGLRDKEQYF. CDR3 DNA sequence: TGTGCCAGCAGATGCCCCCCTAGGCTTGGTCTCCGGGACAAAGAGCAGTACTTC. Filled out from reference TRBV7-2 and TRBJ2-7, the complete variable domain reads GAGVSQSPSNKVTEKGKDVELRCDPISGHTALYWYRQSLGQGLEFLIYFQGNSAPDKSGLPSDRFSAERTGGSVSTLTIQRTQQEDSAVYLCASRCPPRLGLRDKEQYFGPGTRLTVT.

Ten or more counts support this clonotype. This chain uses TRBV20-1 with TRBJ2-1, with 15 bases fitting TRBD2. V lost 1 base, J lost 8 bases, and 3 bases stayed unmatched. The CDR3 is 15 amino acids. Germline CDR1 DFQATT, CDR2 SNEGSKA (reference sequence). Here the CDR3 reads CSARGTSGRADEQFF. In DNA, the CDR3 is TGCAGTGCTAGAGGGACTAGCGGGAGGGCGGATGAGCAGTTCTTC.

This clonotype was seen ten or more times. This chain connects TRBV24-1 to TRBJ1-2, with D unclear. Germline values: CDR1 KGHDR, CDR2 SFDVKD. The CDR3 contains 13 residues. V was pared by 2 bases and J by 3 bases, with 6 bases between. The CDR3 DNA reads TGTGCCACCAGTGATTGGAGGGACTATGGCTACACCTTC. Its protein is CATSDWRDYGYTF.

This clonotype was seen many times. V is TRBV10-3 and J is TRBJ1-5; no clear D. CDR3 length: 15 amino acids. Per the germline V gene, CDR1 is ENHRY and CDR2 is SYGVKD. The V end was cut by 3 bases, the J end by 5 bases, with 14 bases between. Here the CDR3 reads CAISDSGPGYQPQHF. The CDR3, as DNA: TGTGCCATCAGTGATTCTGGCCCGGGCTATCAGCCCCAGCATTTT.

This clonotype was seen many times. The chain recombines TRBV9 with TRBJ2-5; TRBD2 matches 8 bases. Germline assignment: CDR1 SGDLS and CDR2 YYNGEE. V shed 4 bases, J shed 2 bases, and the junction held 7 bases outside the gene matches. The CDR3 totals 15 residues. CDR3 nucleotide sequence: TGTGCCAGCAGCCCCCGGGGGGGGGGACAAGAGACCCAGTACTTC. This encodes CASSPRGGGQETQYF.

This clonotype came up many times. This chain joins TRBV7-9 and TRBJ2-3; the D gene is possibly TRBD2 (5 bases). The CDR3 loop spans 11 amino acids. V was clipped by 11 bases and J by 1 base, with 7 bases between them. Germline V CDR1 and CDR2: SEHNR, FQNEAQ (reference sequence). Here the CDR3 reads CASEGTDTQYF. In DNA form, the CDR3 reads TGTGCCTCGGAGGGCACAGATACGCAGTATTTT.

This clonotype was recorded at least ten times. V and J are TRBV5-1 and TRBJ1-2, with TRBD1 identical over 9 bases. CDR1 is SGHRS and CDR2 is YFSETQ in the germline V gene. V lost 3 bases to trimming and J lost 6 bases; unmatched junction nucleotides: 12. The CDR3 covers 16 residues. CDR3 bases: TGCGCCAGCAGCTCCCGACCGGGACAGGGTGTGAATGGCTACACCTTC. The encoded protein is CASSSRPGQGVNGYTF.

This clonotype rates as medium-sized. V and J are TRBV10-3 and TRBJ2-3; the D gene is possibly TRBD2 (6 bases). Trimming removed 0 bases at V and 5 bases at J, with 18 bases between. Germline lookup yields CDR1 ENHRY and CDR2 SYGVKD. The length of the CDR3 is 17 residues. CDR3 amino acids: CAISESSSGLGQDTQYF. The CDR3, as DNA: TGTGCCATCAGTGAGTCTAGTAGCGGCTTGGGGCAAGATACGCAGTATTTT.

This clonotype was recorded at least ten times. The chain has TRBV12-3 or TRBV12-4 and TRBJ2-3; D ambiguous. This CDR3 comprises 13 residues. V was cut by 2 bases and J by 3 bases, with 6 bases left in between. CDR3 coding DNA: TGTGCCAGCAGTTTAAAGGGTACAGATACGCAGTATTTT. Translation gives CASSLKGTDTQYF.

This clonotype has a count of ten or more. The chain has TRBV5-1 and TRBJ2-3; maybe TRBD2 (5 bases). The V gene lost 0 bases and the J gene lost 0 bases, with 8 bases spanning the gap. The CDR3 length is 15 residues. The V gene's germline CDR1 is SGHRS and CDR2 YFSETQ. In DNA form, the CDR3 reads TGCGCCAGCAGCTTGGGCGGGCCTAGCACAGATACGCAGTATTTT. It yields the protein CASSLGGPSTDTQYF. Full variable domain (rest looked up from reference TRBV5-1 and TRBJ2-3): KAGVTQTPRYLIKTRGQQVTLSCSPISGHRSVSWYQQTPGQGLQFLFEYFSETQRNKGNFPGRFSGRQFSNSRSEMNVSTLELGDSALYLCASSLGGPSTDTQYFGPGTRLTVL.

The gene calls are TRBV5-6 and TRBJ1-2, with D possibly being TRBD1 (5 bases). CDR1 is SGHDT and CDR2 is YYEEEE in the germline V gene. Trimming cost V 9 bases and J 2 bases, with 29 bases left between them. The CDR3 spans 18 residues. In DNA, the CDR3 is TGTGCCATGGGCCCCGGGGGACCAGGGTCGGGTCTCAACTATGGCTACACCTTC. Translation gives CAMGPGGPGSGLNYGYTF.

The chain recombines TRBV21-1 with TRBJ2-3; the table calls TRBD2, which could not be checked here. TRBV21-1 is a listed pseudogene. This CDR3 has 16 residues. The CDR3 sequence is CAIGPGLACGTDTQYF. CDR3 nucleotides: TGTGCCATCGGCCCCGGACTAGCGTGTGGAACAGATACGCAGTATTTT.

This clonotype was detected ten times or more. The genes are TRBV18 and TRBJ1-1, with 9 bases identical to TRBD1. Unmatched junction bases numbered 6, after V lost 5 bases and J lost 5 bases. The CDR3 loop spans 14 amino acids. Germline lookup yields CDR1 KGHSH and CDR2 LQKENI. CDR3 nucleotide sequence: TGTGCCAGCTCAGTGGACAGGGGAGGGACTGAAGCTTTCTTT. Protein sequence: CASSVDRGGTEAFF.

The chain joins TRBV28 to TRBJ2-1, with TRBD2 identical over 9 bases. The V segment lost 0 bases and the J segment 12 bases; nucleotides outside the gene matches: 12. Germline V gene data show CDR1 as MDHEN and CDR2 as SYDVKM. The CDR3 covers 16 residues. For the CDR3, the DNA is TGTGCCAGCAGTTTATGGGCGGCGGGGGGGCCCCATGTGCAGTTCTTC. Its protein is CASSLWAAGGPHVQFF.

Ten or more counts support this clonotype. The V call is TRBV6-5, the J call TRBJ1-1; 8 positions agree with TRBD1. The V segment lost 2 bases and the J segment 4 bases; nucleotides outside the gene matches: 6. The CDR3 has 15 residues. Germline-derived CDR1 and CDR2 are MNHEY and SVGAGI. The CDR3 region has the DNA TGTGCCAGCAGTTACCAACCCACAGGGGGCACTGAAGCTTTCTTT. Encoded protein: CASSYQPTGGTEAFF.

J is TRBJ2-3 and V is TRBV10-3; tentative D call: TRBD2 (6 bases). This CDR3 comprises 19 residues. The V gene's germline CDR1 is ENHRY and CDR2 SYGVKD. V lost 8 bases, J lost 2 bases, and 29 bases lay in between. The CDR3 sequence: CAIGPGTRCAGLITDTQYF. The CDR3 DNA reads TGTGCCATCGGCCCCGGGACTCGCTGCGCAGGATTAATCACAGATACGCAGTATTTT.

This clonotype came up many times. The chain combines TRBV6-2 or TRBV6-3 with TRBJ2-1, with no clear D. CDR1 MNHEY and CDR2 SVGEGT come from the germline V gene. Trimming cost V 2 bases and J 5 bases, with 10 bases left between them. The length of the CDR3 is 14 residues. The CDR3 loop reads CASSYPQVNNEQFF. Here the CDR3 DNA reads TGTGCCAGCAGTTACCCCCAGGTGAACAATGAGCAGTTCTTC.

This clonotype occurred many times. This sequence joins TRBV7-6 and TRBJ2-7; D possibly corresponds to TRBD2 (6 bases). Trimming left V 2 bases short and J 7 bases short, with 18 bases between. In germline, CDR1 is SGHVS, CDR2 FNYEAQ. The CDR3 sequence is 15 residues long. In nucleotides, the CDR3 is TGTGCCAGCAGCTTAAGAGGCGGGGTAGGGAAAGAGCAGTACTTC. It translates to CASSLRGGVGKEQYF.

By share, this clonotype counts as medium-sized. The rearrangement uses TRBV7-2 and TRBJ1-6; D ambiguous. V lost 6 bases, J lost 6 bases, and 15 bases lay in between. The CDR3 has 15 residues. Per germline, CDR1 SGHTA and CDR2 FQGNSA. The CDR3 region is CASSSQTALNSPLHF. Here the CDR3 DNA reads TGTGCCAGCAGTTCTCAAACAGCCCTTAATTCACCCCTCCACTTT.

In this sample, this clonotype is large. The chain uses TRBV12-3 or TRBV12-4 and TRBJ2-2, with 11 bases identical to TRBD2. CDR3 length: 16 amino acids. V lost 7 bases and J lost 1; bases outside the gene matches: 5. This CDR3 is CASIPGLAGNTGELFF. The CDR3 DNA sequence: TGTGCCAGCATCCCTGGACTAGCGGGGAACACCGGGGAGCTGTTTTTT.

By proportion, this clonotype is medium-sized (0.01 to 0.1%). CDR3: CSVYSPLMNTEAFF. The CDR3 coding sequence is TGCAGCGTTTACAGCCCCCTGATGAACACTGAAGCTTTCTTT. The chain joins TRBV29-1 to TRBJ1-1; D is unresolved. The CDR3 contains 14 residues. With 5 bases removed from V and 0 bases from J, the gap between germline ends came to 13 bases. Per the germline V gene, CDR1 is SQVTM and CDR2 is ANQGSEA.

This clonotype was recorded at least ten times. J is TRBJ2-2 and V is TRBV30; D possibly matches TRBD1 or TRBD2 (6 bases each). This CDR3 region has 12 residues. With 2 bases removed from V and 9 bases from J, the gap between germline ends came to 10 bases. Germline V gene lookup returns CDR1 GTSNPN and CDR2 SVGIG (reference sequence). As DNA, the CDR3 is TGTGCCTGGAGTCACGGGGGCCGGGAGCTGTTTTTT. Translating it yields CAWSHGGRELFF.

V is TRBV19 and J is TRBJ1-4; the match to TRBD1 covers 7 bases. Germline CDR1 is LNHDA and CDR2 is SQIVND (reference sequence). Losses at the gene ends were 1 base for V and 5 bases for J; bases not matched to a gene: 4. The CDR3 runs 15 residues. The CDR3 DNA is TGTGCCAGTAGTATAGCCCAGGGGGGCAATGAAAAACTGTTTTTT. It specifies CASSIAQGGNEKLFF.